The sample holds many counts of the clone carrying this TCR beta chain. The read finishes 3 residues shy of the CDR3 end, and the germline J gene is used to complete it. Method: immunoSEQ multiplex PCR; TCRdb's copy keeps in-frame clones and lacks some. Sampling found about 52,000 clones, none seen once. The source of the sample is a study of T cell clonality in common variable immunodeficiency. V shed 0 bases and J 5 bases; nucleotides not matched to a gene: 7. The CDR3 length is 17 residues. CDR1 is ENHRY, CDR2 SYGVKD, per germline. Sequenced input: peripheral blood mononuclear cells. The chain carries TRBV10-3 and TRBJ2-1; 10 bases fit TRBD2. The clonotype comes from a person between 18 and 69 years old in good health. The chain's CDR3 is CAISESITGLADNEQFF. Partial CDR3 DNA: TGTGCCATCAGTGAGTCGATTACTGGACTAGCGGACAATGAG.